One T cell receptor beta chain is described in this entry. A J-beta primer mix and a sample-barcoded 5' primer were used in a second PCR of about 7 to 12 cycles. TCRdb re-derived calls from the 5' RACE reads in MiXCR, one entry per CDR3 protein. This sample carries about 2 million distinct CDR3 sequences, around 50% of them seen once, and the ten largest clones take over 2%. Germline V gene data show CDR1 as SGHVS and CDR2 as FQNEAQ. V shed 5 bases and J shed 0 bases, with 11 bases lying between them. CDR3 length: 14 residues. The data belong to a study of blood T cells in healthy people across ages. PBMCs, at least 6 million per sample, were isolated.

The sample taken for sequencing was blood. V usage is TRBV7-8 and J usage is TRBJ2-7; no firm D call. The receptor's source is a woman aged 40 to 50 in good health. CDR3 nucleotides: TGTGCCAGCAGCCTCGGACCCATCTCCTACGAGCAGTACTTC. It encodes CASSLGPISYEQYF.